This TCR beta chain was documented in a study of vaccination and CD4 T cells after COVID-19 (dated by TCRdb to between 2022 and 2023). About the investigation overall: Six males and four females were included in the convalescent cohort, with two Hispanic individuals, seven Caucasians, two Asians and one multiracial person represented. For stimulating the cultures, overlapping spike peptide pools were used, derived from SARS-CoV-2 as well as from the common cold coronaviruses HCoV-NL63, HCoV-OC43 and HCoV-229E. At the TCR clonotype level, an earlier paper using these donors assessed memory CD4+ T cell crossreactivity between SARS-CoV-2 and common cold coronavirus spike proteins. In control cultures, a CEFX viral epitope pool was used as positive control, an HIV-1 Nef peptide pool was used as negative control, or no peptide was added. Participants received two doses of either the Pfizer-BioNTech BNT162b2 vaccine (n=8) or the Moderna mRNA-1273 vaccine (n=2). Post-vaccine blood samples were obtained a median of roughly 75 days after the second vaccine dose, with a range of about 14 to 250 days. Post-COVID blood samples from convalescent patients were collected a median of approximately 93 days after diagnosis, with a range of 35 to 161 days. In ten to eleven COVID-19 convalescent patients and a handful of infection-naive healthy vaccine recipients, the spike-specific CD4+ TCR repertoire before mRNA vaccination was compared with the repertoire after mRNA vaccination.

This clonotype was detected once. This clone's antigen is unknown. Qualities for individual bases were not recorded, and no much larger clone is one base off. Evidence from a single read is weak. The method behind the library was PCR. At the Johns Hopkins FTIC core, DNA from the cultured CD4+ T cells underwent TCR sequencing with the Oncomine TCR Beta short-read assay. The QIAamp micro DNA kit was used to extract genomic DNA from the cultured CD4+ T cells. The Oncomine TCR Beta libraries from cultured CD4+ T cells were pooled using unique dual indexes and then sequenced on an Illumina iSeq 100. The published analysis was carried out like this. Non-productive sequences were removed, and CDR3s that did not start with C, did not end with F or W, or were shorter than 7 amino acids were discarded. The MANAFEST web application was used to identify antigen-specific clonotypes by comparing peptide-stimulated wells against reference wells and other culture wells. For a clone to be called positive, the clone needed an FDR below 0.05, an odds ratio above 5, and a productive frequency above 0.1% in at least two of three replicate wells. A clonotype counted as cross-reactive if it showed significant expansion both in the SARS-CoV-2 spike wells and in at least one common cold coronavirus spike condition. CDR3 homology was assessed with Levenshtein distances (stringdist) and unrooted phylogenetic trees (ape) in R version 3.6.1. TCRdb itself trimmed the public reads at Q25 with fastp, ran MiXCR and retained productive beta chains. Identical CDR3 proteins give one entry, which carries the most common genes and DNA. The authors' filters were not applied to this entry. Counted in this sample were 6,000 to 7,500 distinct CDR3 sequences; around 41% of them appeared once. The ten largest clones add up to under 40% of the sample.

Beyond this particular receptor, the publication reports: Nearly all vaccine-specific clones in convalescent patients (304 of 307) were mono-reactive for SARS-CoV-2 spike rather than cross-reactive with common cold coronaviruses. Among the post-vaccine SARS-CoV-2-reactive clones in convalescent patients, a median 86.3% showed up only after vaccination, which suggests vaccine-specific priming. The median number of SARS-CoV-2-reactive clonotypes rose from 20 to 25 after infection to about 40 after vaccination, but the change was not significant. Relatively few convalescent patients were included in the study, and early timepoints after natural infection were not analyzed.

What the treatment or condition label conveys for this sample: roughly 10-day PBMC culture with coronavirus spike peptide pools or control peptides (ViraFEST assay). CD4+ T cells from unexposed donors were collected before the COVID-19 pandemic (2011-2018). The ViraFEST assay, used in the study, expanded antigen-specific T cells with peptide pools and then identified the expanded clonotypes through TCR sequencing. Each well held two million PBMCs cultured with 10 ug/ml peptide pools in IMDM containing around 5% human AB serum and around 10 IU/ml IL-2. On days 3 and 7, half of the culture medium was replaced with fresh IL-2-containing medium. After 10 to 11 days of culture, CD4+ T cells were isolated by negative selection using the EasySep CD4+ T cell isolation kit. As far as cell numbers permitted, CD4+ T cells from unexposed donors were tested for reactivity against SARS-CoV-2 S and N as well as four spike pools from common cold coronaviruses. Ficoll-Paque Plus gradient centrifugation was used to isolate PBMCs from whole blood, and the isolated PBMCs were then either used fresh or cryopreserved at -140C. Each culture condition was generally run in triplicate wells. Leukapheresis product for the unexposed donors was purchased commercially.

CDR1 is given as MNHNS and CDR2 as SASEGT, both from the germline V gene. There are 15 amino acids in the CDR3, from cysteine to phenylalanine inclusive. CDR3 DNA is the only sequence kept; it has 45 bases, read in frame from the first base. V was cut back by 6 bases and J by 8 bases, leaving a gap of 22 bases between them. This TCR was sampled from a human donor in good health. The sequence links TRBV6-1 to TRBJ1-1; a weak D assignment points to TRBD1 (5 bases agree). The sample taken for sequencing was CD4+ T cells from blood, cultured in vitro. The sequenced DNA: TGTGCCAGCAGCCCAAACCCTTTTAGACAGCCCGAAGCTTTCTTT. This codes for CASSPNPFRQPEAFF.